A single T cell receptor beta chain is shown here with its context. Its antigen remains unidentified. It has no much larger one-base neighbor in the sample; base qualities were not kept. The record originates from a study of CD8 T cells in Susac syndrome (dated by TCRdb to between 2019 and 2020). With respect to the entire study: The study used repertoire sequencing to test whether antigen drove CD8+ T cell activation and differentiation in Susac syndrome. The clonality of the CD8+ T cell repertoire was compared across approximately 12 healthy donors, some 14 Susac syndrome patients and around 16 multiple sclerosis patients. Study-wide conclusions, independent of this receptor: The number of individuals in the TCR sequencing and HLA analysis was recognized as being relatively small.

According to the germline V gene, CDR1 reads ENHRY and CDR2 reads SYGVKD. The CDR3 measures 15 amino acids from cysteine to phenylalanine. The DNA shown is the 45-base CDR3, in frame from base 1. V is cut by 10 bases and J by 0 bases, and the space between the germline ends is 17 bases. RNA was extracted using the RNeasy kit, and 0.5 to 1 microgram was reverse transcribed with random hexamers. TCR beta CDR3 regions were amplified with the immunoSEQ multiplex PCR assay covering 54 Vbeta and 13 Jbeta segments. PCR amplification bias was corrected by using a synthetic template baseline for primer optimization and computational correction. In the source study's methods: Only productive sequences were kept, with reads annotated to V, D and J genes according to IMGT and analyzed in immunoSEQ Analyzer. To calculate clonality, Shannon entropy was normalized by log2 of the number of productive unique sequences and then subtracted from one. Public and private clones were assessed among the 100 most prevalent clones of each patient and control. Clones were defined as Susac-specific when absent from the healthy and MS cohorts, from about 970 published viral clones and from other ImmuneACCESS disease sequences. Starting from the raw public reads, TCRdb applied fastp trimming at Q25, assembled clones with MiXCR and retained in-frame beta chains. Rows are combined by CDR3 protein, so each entry shows the most common genes and DNA. In this record, the V and J calls reflect TCRdb's handling and not the investigators' own analysis. The sample table lists fewer than 350,000 distinct CDR3 sequences, roughly 90% of them with a count of one. The top ten clonotypes cover under 0.2% of the sample.

High-throughput TCR beta sequencing profiled peripheral blood CD8+ and CD4+ T cells from healthy donors, Susac syndrome patients and multiple sclerosis patients. Treatment-naive patients with stable or active relapsing-remitting disease fulfilling revised McDonald criteria were used as multiple sclerosis controls. CD8+ TEMRA cells were enriched by FACS, while bulk CD8+ and CD4+ T cells were purified by magnetic negative isolation. Blood was collected in EDTA tubes and processed within 24 hours, with PBMCs isolated through density gradient centrifugation. PBMCs destined for TCR sequencing were cryopreserved in liquid nitrogen and later thawed in a 37 °C water bath. The sorted or isolated CD4+, CD8+ and CD8+ TEMRA cells had a purity of 90% or higher.

In this chain, TRBV10-3 is recombined with TRBJ2-3; the D gene assignment is ambiguous. This clonotype originated in a human donor with multiple sclerosis. The specimen was CD8+ T cells from PBMCs. The CDR3 loop reads CATGPERKSTDTQYF. The DNA reads TGTGCCACAGGCCCCGAGAGGAAGAGCACAGATACGCAGTATTTT.